Below are 9 T cell receptor beta chains sequenced from a single sample in a study of T cells in Graves' hyperthyroidism and ophthalmopathy. The TCR beta CDR3 regions underwent amplification using RNA transcripts as the source. During a first-round RT-PCR of the TCR CDR3, the HTBI primer set was used. TCRdb itself ran the multiplex PCR reads through MiXCR, one entry per CDR3 protein. This table has hundreds of thousands of distinct CDR3 sequences, 24% appearing once. Sequencing input: blood. Receptors originate from a woman in her twenties or thirties with Graves' ophthalmopathy.

This clonotype came up many times. This chain uses TRBV5-1 with TRBJ2-5, with TRBD2 matching over 9 bases. After removal of 1 base from V and 2 bases from J, the junction contained 3 bases not matched to a gene. Germline values: CDR1 SGHRS, CDR2 YFSETQ. CDR3 length: 15 residues. The CDR3, as DNA: TGCGCCAGCAGCTTGTTAGCGGGGGCACAAGAGACCCAGTACTTC. Translated: CASSLLAGAQETQYF.

The rearrangement links TRBV6-2 or TRBV6-3 to TRBJ2-2; D possibly corresponds to TRBD1 (6 bases). CDR3 length equals 15 residues. The ends were cut back, 8 bases at V and 2 bases at J, with 15 bases in the middle. CDR1 and CDR2 from the germline V gene are MNHEY and SVGEGT. CDR3 nucleotide sequence: TGTGCCAGCCACAGGGCCCTAACTAACACCGGGGAGCTGTTTTTT. Translated, it gives CASHRALTNTGELFF.

J is TRBJ1-2 and V is TRBV12-3 or TRBV12-4; 8 nucleotides line up with TRBD1. After removal of 10 bases from V and 6 bases from J, the junction contained 10 bases not matched to a gene. The CDR3 has 13 amino acids. The CDR3 sequence is CATHPGGVHGYTF. CDR3 nucleotide sequence: TGTGCCACTCATCCAGGGGGCGTCCATGGCTACACCTTC.

The chain couples TRBV11-2 to TRBJ2-7, with D possibly matching TRBD2 (5 bases). V was clipped by 5 bases and J by 4 bases, with 24 bases between them. The germline gives CDR1 SGHAT, CDR2 FQNNGV. The CDR3 sequence is 17 residues long. CDR3 coding DNA: TGTGCCAGCAGCCCCATGGGCGGAAGCCGGACTTCATACGAGCAGTACTTC. Translated, it gives CASSPMGGSRTSYEQYF.

This clonotype was seen repeatedly, ten times or more. This chain joins TRBV20-1 and TRBJ1-6; no firm D call. The CDR3 length is 11 residues. The V and J ends lost 4 bases and 8 bases respectively, with 6 bases between them. Germline assignment: CDR1 DFQATT and CDR2 SNEGSKA (reference sequence). CDR3 in amino acids: CSATGDSPLHF. In nucleotides, the CDR3 is TGCAGTGCTACTGGGGATTCACCCCTCCACTTT.

The chain combines TRBV20-1 with TRBJ1-2; maybe TRBD1 (6 bases). Trimming cost V 4 bases and J 3 bases, with 15 bases left between them. The CDR3 sequence is 14 residues long. Germline V gives CDR1 DFQATT, CDR2 SNEGSKA (reference sequence). CDR3 loop: CSAIRGSGDYGYTF. The DNA of the CDR3 is TGCAGTGCTATCAGGGGTTCTGGGGACTATGGCTACACCTTC.

A few counts support this clonotype. This chain uses TRBV2 with TRBJ2-7, with a weak D call TRBD1 (6 bases). V was shortened by 3 bases and J by 0 bases, with 12 bases between the two germline ends. Germline lookup yields CDR1 SNHLY and CDR2 FYNNEI. The CDR3 is made up of 15 amino acids. This chain's CDR3 is CASSDRGYNSYEQYF. The DNA for the CDR3 is TGTGCCAGCAGTGACAGGGGCTATAACTCCTACGAGCAGTACTTC.

In this sample, this clonotype turned up many times. The rearrangement joins TRBV11-2 to TRBJ1-3; unclear D gene. CDR1 and CDR2 (germline): SGHAT, FQNNGV. CDR3 size: 14 residues. V was cut by 4 bases and J by 1 base, with 8 bases left in between. This CDR3 is CASSSGRSGNTIYF. For the CDR3, the DNA is TGTGCCAGCAGCTCCGGGAGATCTGGAAACACCATATATTTT.

The table lists this clonotype with many counts. The CDR3 sequence is CASSRQGVWDEQYF. CDR3 bases: TGTGCCAGCAGCCGACAGGGGGTATGGGATGAGCAGTACTTC. The V and J genes are TRBV2 and TRBJ2-7; TRBD1 matches at 9 bases. CDR1 is SNHLY, CDR2 FYNNEI, per germline. This CDR3 is 14 amino acids long. The V and J ends lost 6 bases and 7 bases, in that order; junction bases with no gene match: 10. Drawing the rest from reference TRBV2 and TRBJ2-7, the complete variable domain is EPEVTQTPSHQVTQMGQEVILRCVPISNHLYFYWYRQILGQKVEFLVSFYNNEISEKSEIFDDQFSVERPDGSNFTLKIRSTKLEDSAMYFCASSRQGVWDEQYFGPGTRLTVT.